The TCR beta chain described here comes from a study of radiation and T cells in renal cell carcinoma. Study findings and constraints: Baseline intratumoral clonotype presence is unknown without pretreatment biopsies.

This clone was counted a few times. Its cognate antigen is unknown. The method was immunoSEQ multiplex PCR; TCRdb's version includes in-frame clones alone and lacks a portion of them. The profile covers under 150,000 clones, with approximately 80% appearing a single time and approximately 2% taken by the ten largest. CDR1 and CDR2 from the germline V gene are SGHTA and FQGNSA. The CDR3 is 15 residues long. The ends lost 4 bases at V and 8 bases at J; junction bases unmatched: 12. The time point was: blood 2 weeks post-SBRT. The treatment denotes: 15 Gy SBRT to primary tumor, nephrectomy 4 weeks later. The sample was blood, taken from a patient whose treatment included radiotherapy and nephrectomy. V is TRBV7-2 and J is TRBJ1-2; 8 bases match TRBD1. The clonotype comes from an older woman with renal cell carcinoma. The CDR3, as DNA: TGTGCCAGCAGCTACCCGACAGGGGCCCTCCGGGGCTACACCTTC. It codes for CASSYPTGALRGYTF.